Presented here are 26 T cell receptor beta chains from one specimen sequenced in a study of identical twins. One entry per CDR3 protein results from TCRdb running MiXCR on the 5' RACE reads. The sample includes fewer than 250,000 distinct CDR3 sequences, around 10% of them seen just once. Sequenced: memory (CD45RO+) T cells sorted from blood. All receptors come from a woman between 18 and 29 years old in good health.

The gene calls are TRBV20-1 and TRBJ2-3; 11 nucleotides align to TRBD2. This CDR3 contains 14 residues. Losses at the gene ends were 6 bases for V and 2 bases for J; bases not matched to a gene: 4. From germline, CDR1 is DFQATT and CDR2 SNEGSKA (reference sequence). The CDR3 nucleotides are TGCAGTGCCAGACTAGCGGGATTCACAGATACGCAGTATTTT. Translated, it gives CSARLAGFTDTQYF.

The chain combines TRBV27 with TRBJ2-3; D gene unclear. CDR1 MNHEY and CDR2 SMNVEV come from the germline V gene (reference sequence). This CDR3 region has 14 residues. Trimming took 3 bases from V and 4 from J, leaving 11 bases between them. CDR3 DNA sequence: TGTGCCAGCAGTTTTCGGACGAGTTCAGATACGCAGTATTTT. Amino acid sequence: CASSFRTSSDTQYF.

This clonotype was observed a handful of times. The rearrangement joins TRBV29-1 to TRBJ2-7; TRBD1 matches at 7 bases. The ends lost 6 bases at V and 5 bases at J; junction bases unmatched: 13. The CDR3 runs 14 residues. Looked up from germline, CDR1 is SQVTM and CDR2 is ANQGSEA. The chain's CDR3 is CSVPGTENLDEQYF. The DNA for the CDR3 is TGCAGCGTGCCCGGGACAGAAAATCTCGACGAGCAGTACTTC.

There are many counts of this clonotype. The V gene is TRBV5-1, the J gene TRBJ2-1, with D tentatively TRBD1 or TRBD2 (5 bases each). This CDR3 region has 15 residues. Germline CDR1 SGHRS, CDR2 YFSETQ. The germline V and J ends were trimmed by 4 bases and 7 bases, with 18 bases remaining between them. This CDR3 is CASSVTGTSGNEQFF. CDR3 DNA sequence: TGCGCCAGCAGCGTTACCGGGACCTCGGGGAATGAGCAGTTCTTC.

The table lists this clonotype with a few counts. The chain carries TRBV5-4 and TRBJ2-5; weak D call: TRBD2 (6 bases). The CDR3 totals 15 residues. Germline CDR1 reads SGHNT; CDR2 reads YYREEE (reference sequence). Deletions cut 4 bases from V and 1 base from J, with 14 bases between. CDR3 DNA sequence: TGTGCCAGCAGCCCGGGACTCCAACTCCAAGAGACCCAGTACTTC. Amino acid sequence: CASSPGLQLQETQYF.

This clonotype turned up a few times. The V gene is TRBV5-5, the J gene TRBJ1-2; unclear D gene. Trimming took off 4 bases at V and 4 bases at J, with 11 bases between the two ends. Per the germline V gene, CDR1 is SGHKS and CDR2 is YYEKEE (reference sequence). CDR3 length: 13 amino acids. DNA of the CDR3: TGTGCCAGCAGCGAGAGCCGGTTCTATGGCTACACCTTC. This translates into CASSESRFYGYTF.

This clonotype was recorded a few times. This chain connects TRBV27 to TRBJ1-1, with D uncertain. V was trimmed by 4 bases and J by 4 bases, leaving 13 bases between them. Looked up from germline, CDR1 is MNHEY and CDR2 is SMNVEV (reference sequence). CDR3 length: 14 residues. CDR3 residues: CASSSPGKGTEAFF. In nucleotides, the CDR3 is TGTGCCAGCAGTTCCCCAGGCAAGGGCACTGAAGCTTTCTTT.

This clonotype was seen at least ten times. V and J are TRBV16 and TRBJ2-1, with a tentative D call TRBD1 (6 bases). V dropped 0 bases and J dropped 3 bases, with 12 bases sitting between them. The CDR3 loop spans 16 amino acids. Germline lookup yields CDR1 KGHSY and CDR2 FQNENV. The chain's CDR3 is CASSQSWQGLYNEQFF. The DNA for the CDR3 is TGTGCCAGCAGCCAATCGTGGCAGGGGCTCTACAATGAGCAGTTCTTC.

This clonotype has only a few counts. This chain joins TRBV12-3 or TRBV12-4 and TRBJ1-2; a possible D gene is TRBD1 (5 bases). V lost 8 bases and J 5 bases, leaving 15 bases between the germline ends. The CDR3 runs 13 residues. The CDR3 coding sequence is TGTGCCAGCGGACCGAGGGGAGGGTATGGCTACACCTTC. Encoded protein: CASGPRGGYGYTF.

In this sample, this clonotype turned up many times. The chain employs TRBV7-2 and TRBJ2-7; no clear D gene. The germline V gene has CDR1 SGHTA and CDR2 FQGNSA. Trimming removed 1 base at V and 7 bases at J, with 14 bases between. The CDR3 is made up of 14 amino acids. The CDR3 nucleotides read TGTGCCAGCAGCTTAGTCGTTGCCTTCGGGGAGCAGTACTTC. Amino acids: CASSLVVAFGEQYF. Together with reference TRBV7-2 and TRBJ2-7, the CDR3 gives the full variable domain: GAGVSQSPSNKVTEKGKDVELRCDPISGHTALYWYRQSLGQGLEFLIYFQGNSAPDKSGLPSDRFSAERTGGSVSTLTIQRTQQEDSAVYLCASSLVVAFGEQYFGPGTRLTVT.

The chain links TRBV20-1 to TRBJ2-3; D is uncertain. V was shortened by 0 bases and J by 14 bases, with 12 bases between the two germline ends. CDR1 DFQATT and CDR2 SNEGSKA come from the germline V gene (reference sequence). The CDR3 sequence is 11 residues long. CDR3 amino acids: CSARERLGLYF. The CDR3 nucleotides read TGCAGTGCTAGAGAACGGCTCGGGCTGTATTTT.

In its sample, this clonotype was seen many times. The CDR3 DNA reads TGTGCCAGCAGCTTTACTAGCGGGGCCTACAATGAGCAGTTCTTC. As protein: CASSFTSGAYNEQFF. V gene TRBV7-3 combines with J gene TRBJ2-1; 10 positions match TRBD2. Germline V gene data show CDR1 as SGHTA and CDR2 as FQGTGA. V shed 3 bases and J 2 bases; nucleotides not matched to a gene: 1. This CDR3 has 15 residues.

This clonotype was observed a few times. The V call is TRBV9, the J call TRBJ2-1, with a possible D match to TRBD1 (5 bases). Deletions cut 0 bases from V and 6 bases from J, with 10 bases between. Germline V gene data show CDR1 as SGDLS and CDR2 as YYNGEE. The CDR3 runs 14 residues. This CDR3 reads CASSVAQGFNEQFF. DNA of the CDR3: TGTGCCAGCAGCGTAGCCCAGGGCTTCAATGAGCAGTTCTTC.

This clonotype was counted a few times. The rearrangement uses TRBV12-3 or TRBV12-4 and TRBJ1-2; 7 nucleotides match TRBD1. The CDR3 has 15 amino acids. With 5 bases clipped from V and 4 bases from J, the junction kept 10 bases outside the gene matches. The CDR3 DNA reads TGTGCCAGCAGTCCTTATAGGACAGGCTCCTATGGCTACACCTTC. Translated, it gives CASSPYRTGSYGYTF.

This clonotype was seen at least ten times. The chain has TRBV27 and TRBJ1-6; D might be TRBD1 (5 bases). CDR1 and CDR2 from the germline V gene are MNHEY and SMNVEV (reference sequence). This CDR3 is built from 14 residues. The V end lost 4 bases, the J end lost 4 bases, and 8 bases lay between the germline ends. CDR3 amino acids: CASSSTVYNSPLHF. In nucleotides, the CDR3 is TGTGCCAGCAGTTCGACAGTTTATAATTCACCCCTCCACTTT.

This clonotype was counted many times. The gene calls are TRBV29-1 and TRBJ1-2; the match to TRBD1 covers 8 bases. Germline CDR1 reads SQVTM; CDR2 reads ANQGSEA. The CDR3 runs 14 residues. V trimming: 6 bases; J trimming: 6 bases; junction bases outside the gene matches: 12. The DNA for the CDR3 is TGCAGCGTCACCGGGCCAGGGGGCACCCATGGCTACACCTTC. Translating gives CSVTGPGGTHGYTF.

This clonotype was recorded at least ten times. The chain is built from TRBV5-1 and TRBJ2-1; 13 positions match TRBD2. The germline CDR1 and CDR2 sequences are SGHRS and YFSETQ. V shed 0 bases and J 13 bases; nucleotides not matched to a gene: 4. The CDR3 runs to 14 residues. CDR3 protein: CASSLELAGGPQFF. In nucleotides, the CDR3 is TGCGCCAGCAGCTTGGAACTAGCGGGGGGGCCACAGTTCTTC.

This clonotype was seen more than once but under ten times. The chain employs TRBV20-1 and TRBJ2-7, with 9 bases fitting TRBD1. This CDR3 has 15 amino acids. CDR1 and CDR2 from the germline V gene are DFQATT and SNEGSKA (reference sequence). Trimming removed 1 base from V and 5 bases from J; junction bases left unmatched: 9. The CDR3 here is CSARARDRGGNEQYF. The CDR3 region has the DNA TGCAGTGCTAGAGCCAGAGACAGGGGGGGAAACGAGCAGTACTTC.

About this clonotype itself: The CDR3 does not end in the conserved phenylalanine or tryptophan, so this is likely a read error. V is TRBV7-2 and J is TRBJ2-7; D gene uncertain. In germline, CDR1 is SGHTA, CDR2 FQGNSA. This CDR3 comprises 13 residues. Trimming pared 5 bases from V and 8 bases from J, leaving 16 bases between. CDR3 sequence (DNA): TGTGCCAGCAGCCCTCAAGGTCAACAGAAGCAGTACTAC. It is translated as CASSPQGQQKQYY.

This clonotype showed up many times. The rearrangement joins TRBV28 to TRBJ2-1; TRBD2 aligns across 10 bases. CDR3 length equals 15 residues. V was clipped by 4 bases and J by 5 bases; unmatched bases: 5. CDR1 is MDHEN and CDR2 is SYDVKM in the germline V gene. DNA for the CDR3: TGTGCCAGCAGTTCAGCGGGAGGGACTCACAATGAGCAGTTCTTC. Translated: CASSSAGGTHNEQFF.

This clonotype was recorded a few times. This chain uses TRBV6-5 with TRBJ2-3; 10 nucleotides align to TRBD2. Trimming at V came to 2 bases and at J to 8 bases, leaving 10 bases not matched to a gene. Germline-derived CDR1 and CDR2 are MNHEY and SVGAGI. The CDR3 totals 16 residues. Here the CDR3 DNA reads TGTGCCAGCAGTTACCGTAGCGGGGGGCCTGGTCGTACGCAGTATTTT. As protein: CASSYRSGGPGRTQYF.

This clonotype was counted ten times or more. The rearrangement uses TRBV15 and TRBJ1-5, with TRBD1 matching over 7 bases. This CDR3 has 15 amino acids. Looked up from germline, CDR1 is LNHNV and CDR2 is YYDKDF (reference sequence). V was pared by 1 base and J by 6 bases, with 6 bases of the junction left unmatched. The CDR3 DNA follows: TGTGCCACCAGCAGAGGTGGGACAGAGGTTCAGCCCCAGCATTTT. Protein sequence: CATSRGGTEVQPQHF.

This clonotype was detected a few times. The CDR3 protein is CSARATGTGLTGELFF. CDR3 bases: TGCAGTGCTAGGGCGACCGGGACAGGTTTGACCGGGGAGCTGTTTTTT. The V gene is TRBV20-1, the J gene TRBJ2-2; 8 bases line up with TRBD1. V was pared by 3 bases and J by 5 bases, with 11 bases of the junction left unmatched. This CDR3 region has 16 residues. CDR1 is DFQATT, CDR2 SNEGSKA, per germline (reference sequence).

The CDR3 DNA reads as TGCAGTGCTAGAGAGCTAGCGGGACTAGGTAGCGATGAGCAGTTCTTC. This codes for CSARELAGLGSDEQFF. The chain links TRBV20-1 to TRBJ2-1; TRBD2 matches 9 bases. CDR3 length: 16 residues. Germline V gene lookup returns CDR1 DFQATT and CDR2 SNEGSKA (reference sequence). V shed 0 bases and J 8 bases; nucleotides not matched to a gene: 11.

A few counts support this clonotype. This rearrangement joins TRBV5-1 to TRBJ2-7; TRBD2 matches 8 bases. V lost 4 bases, J lost 3 bases, and 6 bases stayed unmatched. CDR1 is SGHRS, CDR2 YFSETQ, per germline. This CDR3 region has 14 residues. The CDR3 DNA follows: TGCGCCAGCAGCCCAAGCGGGGGAGGCTACGAGCAGTACTTC. This encodes CASSPSGGGYEQYF. Supplemented by reference TRBV5-1 and TRBJ2-7, the full variable domain reads KAGVTQTPRYLIKTRGQQVTLSCSPISGHRSVSWYQQTPGQGLQFLFEYFSETQRNKGNFPGRFSGRQFSNSRSEMNVSTLELGDSALYLCASSPSGGGYEQYFGPGTRLTVT.

In its sample, this clonotype was seen many times. This chain joins TRBV29-1 and TRBJ2-2; a weak D match, TRBD1 (6 bases). Germline CDR1 is SQVTM and CDR2 is ANQGSEA. V was shortened by 5 bases and J by 7 bases, with 8 bases between the two germline ends. The CDR3 loop spans 11 amino acids. As DNA, the CDR3 is TGCAGCGTTTCAGGGGTCGGGGAGCTGTTTTTT. Translation: CSVSGVGELFF.